These T cell receptor beta chains were read from a single sample in a study of cytomegalovirus exposure and HLA in healthy donors. Measured with immunoSEQ multiplex PCR; TCRdb has only the in-frame clones, and not every one. The sample holds about 98,000 clones, around 85% seen once. The sequenced sample consisted of PBMCs. These receptors all come from a woman in her twenties or thirties in good health and CMV-seronegative. The CDR3 runs from the conserved cysteine through the conserved F or W. A D gene is named only where the DNA matches it firmly. Where a row states a size, it is once, few, many or the class of an expanded clone; other rows omit it.

d_call	clone_size	j_call	v_call	cdr3_nt	cdr3_aa
NA	NA	TRBJ2-1	TRBV12-5	TGTGCTCACCCAGGGGTCCTCAATGAGCAGTTCTTC	CAHPGVLNEQFF
NA	NA	TRBJ2-7	TRBV11-2	TGTGCCAGCAGCTTAGATCAAGGTGCAGGGATGTACGAGCAGTACTTC	CASSLDQGAGMYEQYF
TRBD2	NA	TRBJ2-3	TRBV5-6	TGTGCCAGCAGCTTGGCGGGGGGGAGCACAGATACGCAGTATTTT	CASSLAGGSTDTQYF
NA	NA	TRBJ2-4	TRBV27	TGTGCCAGCAGCCCAATCGACAGGTACAACATTCAGTACTTC	CASSPIDRYNIQYF
NA	NA	TRBJ1-5	TRBV4-2	TGTGCCAGCAGCCAAGAGGAGGGGAGTTGGCCCCAGCATTTT	CASSQEEGSWPQHF
TRBD2	NA	TRBJ2-1	TRBV20-1	TGCAGTGCTGGGGGGGGGAATGAGCAGTTCTTC	CSAGGGNEQFF
NA	NA	TRBJ2-5	TRBV11-2	TGTGCCAGCAGCCATGCGACTAGGGGAGAGACCCAGTACTTC	CASSHATRGETQYF
TRBD1	NA	TRBJ2-5	TRBV6-5	TGTGCCAGCAGTTTCCGGGACAGTGGACAAGAGACCCAGTACTTC	CASSFRDSGQETQYF
NA	once	TRBJ2-5	TRBV5-8	TGTGCCAGCAGCTTAAAGGGGTGGGAGACCCAGTACTTC	CASSLKGWETQYF
NA	NA	TRBJ2-5	TRBV7-9	TGTGCCAGCAGCCCGCCCCCCCGGCGGGGTCGCCAAGAGACCCAGTACTTC	CASSPPPRRGRQETQYF
TRBD1	NA	TRBJ1-1	TRBV5-1	TGCGCCAGCAGCTTGGTTGGACAGGGCTGGACTGAAGCTTTCTTT	CASSLVGQGWTEAFF
TRBD1	NA	TRBJ2-3	TRBV7-3	TGTGCCAGCAGCTTAAATCCCGGGACAGGGCTTCATACGCAGTATTTT	CASSLNPGTGLHTQYF
NA	NA	TRBJ1-5	TRBV29-1	TGCAGCGTGGGGGGACTTAGCAATCAGCCCCAGCATTTT	CSVGGLSNQPQHF
NA	few	TRBJ1-2	TRBV13	TGTGCCAGCAGGCGGCAGGGGACCATCGGCTACACCTTC	CASRRQGTIGYTF
NA	NA	TRBJ1-2	TRBV29-1	TGCAGCGTTGGTCCTCAGGGTGACAACTATGGCTACACCTTC	CSVGPQGDNYGYTF
TRBD1	NA	TRBJ2-3	TRBV29-1	TGCAGCGTTGAGCCCGGGACAGGGGTATTAAATACGCAGTATTTT	CSVEPGTGVLNTQYF
NA	NA	TRBJ1-4	TRBV7-2	TGTGCCAGCAGCTTAGATGGGACAAGAAATGAAAAACTGTTTTTT	CASSLDGTRNEKLFF
TRBD2	NA	TRBJ2-5	TRBV5-1	TGCGCCAGCAGCTTAGGACTAGCGGGGAACCAAGAGACCCAGTACTTC	CASSLGLAGNQETQYF
NA	NA	TRBJ1-3	TRBV5-4	TGTGCCAGCAGCTTGACAGGAGGAAACACCATATATTTT	CASSLTGGNTIYF
TRBD1	NA	TRBJ1-2	TRBV5-4	TGTGCCAGCAGCTCGCCACAGGGGTACAGGTATGGCTACACCTTC	CASSSPQGYRYGYTF
TRBD2	NA	TRBJ2-1	TRBV27	TGTGCCAGCAGTTACGGGAGGGCGCGGGCGGGGAACTCCTACAATGAGCAGTTCTTC	CASSYGRARAGNSYNEQFF
NA	NA	TRBJ2-5	TRBV7-2	TGTGCCAGCAGCCTACCCCTAGGGACCCAGTACTTC	CASSLPLGTQYF
TRBD2	NA	TRBJ2-2	TRBV6-5	TGTGCCAGCAGTCTTAGCGGGGTCTCCGGGGAGCTGTTTTTT	CASSLSGVSGELFF
TRBD1	NA	TRBJ2-7	TRBV9	TGTGCCAGCAGCCCCGGGACAGGGCTCCACGAGCAGTACTTC	CASSPGTGLHEQYF
NA	few	TRBJ2-7	TRBV2	TGTGCCAGCATTGACCCCGGCGGCTACGAGCAGTACTTC	CASIDPGGYEQYF
NA	NA	TRBJ2-5	TRBV5-6	TGTGCCAGCAGCTTGAGGGGCAGGGCGCAAGAGACCCAGTACTTC	CASSLRGRAQETQYF
NA	NA	TRBJ1-2	TRBV5-4	TGTGCCAGCAGCTCGGGGGGACGGATCTATGGCTACACCTTC	CASSSGGRIYGYTF
TRBD1	NA	TRBJ2-7	TRBV10-1	TGCGCCACCCCTCCGGGACAGGGGCAATGGTCCTACGAGCAGTACTTC	CATPPGQGQWSYEQYF
TRBD1	NA	TRBJ1-5	TRBV15	TGTGCCACCAGCAGGCCAGGGGGCAGCAATCAGCCCCAGCATTTT	CATSRPGGSNQPQHF
NA	NA	TRBJ1-1	TRBV13	TGTGCCAGCAGCCCCGAGATGAACACTGAAGCTTTCTTT	CASSPEMNTEAFF
TRBD1	once	TRBJ1-4	TRBV5-1	TGCGCCAGCAGCTTGGGGGACAGCGGGAATGAAAAACTGTTTTTT	CASSLGDSGNEKLFF
NA	NA	TRBJ1-4	TRBV5-1	TGCGCCAGCAGCTTGGTTGGACACAATGAAAAACTGTTTTTT	CASSLVGHNEKLFF
NA	NA	TRBJ1-5	TRBV28	TGTGCCAGCAGTTATGAGGATCAGCCCCAGCATTTT	CASSYEDQPQHF
NA	NA	TRBJ2-2	TRBV27	TGTGCCAGCGGGCTCCTCGGCCCCGGGGAGCTGTTTTTT	CASGLLGPGELFF
TRBD1	once	TRBJ2-2	TRBV29-1	TGCAGCGTTGAAGGACAGGGCACTAACACCGGGGAGCTGTTTTTT	CSVEGQGTNTGELFF
NA	NA	TRBJ1-5	TRBV28	TGTGCCAGCAGTAAACCCTACCAGCCCCAGCATTTT	CASSKPYQPQHF
NA	NA	TRBJ1-2	TRBV4-1	TGCGCCAGCAGCCAACCCCCGGACAGATTCTATGGCTACACCTTC	CASSQPPDRFYGYTF
NA	NA	TRBJ1-2	TRBV7-9	TGTGCCAGCAGCCCGGGTGGCAGCGACTATGGCTACACCTTC	CASSPGGSDYGYTF
NA	NA	TRBJ1-2	TRBV5-1	TGCGCCAGCAGCCCGGCCCCCCCCAACAGGGCCGTCTACACCTTC	CASSPAPPNRAVYTF
NA	NA	TRBJ2-2	TRBV2	TGTGCCAGCAGTGGGATCAGCGGGTCAACAGCCGGGGAGCTGTTTTTT	CASSGISGSTAGELFF
NA	NA	TRBJ1-4	TRBV19	TGTGCCAGTAGTATAAGGGCCAGGGTAATTGAAAAACTGTTTTTT	CASSIRARVIEKLFF
TRBD2	NA	TRBJ2-2	TRBV11-3	TGTGCCAGCAGCACAACTAGCGGTCCCGGGGAGCTGTTTTTT	CASSTTSGPGELFF
NA	many	TRBJ1-1	TRBV10-3	TGTGCCATCAGTGATAGTGACAGGTTGGTTGAAGCTTTCTTT	CAISDSDRLVEAFF
NA	NA	TRBJ2-1	TRBV27	TGTGCCAGCAGTAGTCGATTGGGTGGGCACAGTGAGCAGTTCTTC	CASSSRLGGHSEQFF
NA	NA	TRBJ1-1	TRBV25-1	TGTGCCAGTCGCGCCCCGACTGAAGCTTTCTTT	CASRAPTEAFF
TRBD2	NA	TRBJ2-7	TRBV28	TGTGCCAGCAGCTCGCTGGCGGCGGGGCGGGAGCGTTACGAGCAGTACTTC	CASSSLAAGRERYEQYF
NA	NA	TRBJ2-2	TRBV11-3	TGTGCCAGCAGCTTAGCGGGCACCGGGGAGCTGTTTTTT	CASSLAGTGELFF
TRBD1	NA	TRBJ1-2	TRBV4-3	TGCGCCAGCAGCCAACGCCTGACAGGGGATGCTGGCTACACCTTC	CASSQRLTGDAGYTF
TRBD2	NA	TRBJ2-2	TRBV5-1	TGCGCCAGCAGCTATCTAGCGGGAGGGACCGGGGAGCTGTTTTTT	CASSYLAGGTGELFF
NA	few	TRBJ1-6	TRBV5-1	TGCGCCAGCAGCTTGAGTGGACTCAATATGGATTCACCCCTCCACTTT	CASSLSGLNMDSPLHF
TRBD1	few	TRBJ1-2	TRBV7-2	TGTGCCAGCAGCTCGGACAGGGCCCATGGCTACACCTTC	CASSSDRAHGYTF
TRBD2	NA	TRBJ2-7	TRBV5-1	TGCGCCAGCAGCTTGGAGACTAGCGGCTATTCCTACGAGCAGTACTTC	CASSLETSGYSYEQYF
NA	NA	TRBJ2-3	TRBV28	TGTGCCAGCAGTTTAGATCCGGGAGTGTCCACAGATACGCAGTATTTT	CASSLDPGVSTDTQYF
NA	NA	TRBJ1-2	TRBV29-1	TGCAGCGTTGGAATGACCGGGAACTATGGCTACACCTTC	CSVGMTGNYGYTF
TRBD2	NA	TRBJ2-5	TRBV5-1	TGCGCCAGCAGCTCGACTAGCGGGGGAGTTGAGACCCAGTACTTC	CASSSTSGGVETQYF
NA	NA	TRBJ2-2	TRBV2	TGTGCCAGCAGTGTCCCCGGGACTGTCACCGGGGAGCTGTTTTTT	CASSVPGTVTGELFF
NA	NA	TRBJ1-2	TRBV18	TGTGCCAGCTCAATAAGGACCCCGACTGGCGAGGGTGGGGGCTACACCTTC	CASSIRTPTGEGGGYTF
NA	NA	TRBJ1-1	TRBV4-1	TGCGCCAGCAGCCAAGTCGCAGGGCTCAACACTGAAGCTTTCTTT	CASSQVAGLNTEAFF
NA	NA	TRBJ2-1	TRBV20-1	TGCAGTGTGGCTGACAATGAGCAGTTCTTC	CSVADNEQFF
TRBD2	NA	TRBJ2-3	TRBV6-5	TGTGCCAGCAGTTACCGCGGGGGGCGGGATACGCAGTATTTT	CASSYRGGRDTQYF